These 10 T cell receptor beta chains came from one sample sequenced in a study of glioma-infiltrating T cells. The iRepertoire nested amplicon-rescue multiplex PCR amplified TCR alpha and beta CDR3s from RNA. TCRdb reprocessed the multiplex PCR reads via MiXCR and lists one record per CDR3 protein. The table includes under 200,000 distinct CDR3 sequences, under 55% detected once. The sample comprised glioma tissue, nonneoplastic brain tissue, or PBMCs (not recorded which). These receptors originate from a human donor with low-grade glioma or glioblastoma, undergoing nonglioma brain surgery, or in good health (not recorded which).

V usage is TRBV4-1 and J usage is TRBJ1-2, with D hard to call. Trimming stripped 3 bases from V and 10 bases from J, with 21 bases between. The CDR3 sequence is 15 residues long. Germline CDR1 reads MGHRA; CDR2 reads YSYEKL. The CDR3 nucleotides are TGCGCCAGCAGCCACCCGGCGTTTTATGAGAGTGTCTACACCTTC. Its protein is CASSHPAFYESVYTF.

This rearrangement joins TRBV2 to TRBJ1-6; 9 bases agree with TRBD1. Germline CDR1 SNHLY, CDR2 FYNNEI. V shed 6 bases and J 8 bases; nucleotides not matched to a gene: 5. CDR3 length: 14 residues. CDR3 DNA sequence: TGTGCCAGCAGGCTACAGGGGGCGCATTCACCCCTCCACTTT. Its protein is CASRLQGAHSPLHF.

The chain is built from TRBV27 and TRBJ2-7, with D perhaps matching TRBD2 (5 bases). Looked up from germline, CDR1 is MNHEY and CDR2 is SMNVEV (reference sequence). V lost 2 bases, J lost 4 bases, and 12 bases lay in between. The CDR3 covers 14 residues. Here the CDR3 reads CASSLETRMYEQYF. The CDR3 bases are TGTGCCAGCAGTTTAGAAACTAGAATGTACGAGCAGTACTTC.

This clonotype appeared many times. The V call is TRBV6-2 or TRBV6-3, the J call TRBJ2-1; D ambiguous. CDR3 length equals 12 residues. Looked up from germline, CDR1 is MNHEY and CDR2 is SVGEGT. Trimming took off 4 bases at V and 2 bases at J, with 3 bases between the two ends. The CDR3 spells CASSWAYNEQFF. The CDR3 coding sequence is TGTGCCAGCAGTTGGGCCTACAATGAGCAGTTCTTC.

This chain links TRBV7-6 with TRBJ2-5; D possibly corresponds to TRBD1 (5 bases). The CDR3 runs 13 residues. Germline assignment: CDR1 SGHVS and CDR2 FNYEAQ. Trimming took off 5 bases at V and 5 bases at J, with 12 bases between the two ends. The CDR3 protein is CASSRFRAETQYF. In nucleotides, the CDR3 is TGTGCCAGCAGCAGATTCAGGGCCGAGACCCAGTACTTC.

Many counts were recorded for this clonotype. V usage is TRBV10-3 and J usage is TRBJ1-1; a weak D match, TRBD1 (6 bases). The CDR3 is 15 amino acids. In germline, CDR1 is ENHRY, CDR2 SYGVKD. Trimming shortened V by 5 bases and J by 4 bases, and 17 bases separated the two germline ends. For the CDR3, the DNA is TGTGCCATCAGTCCAGGGGTTGGGGGGTTCACTGAAGCTTTCTTT. It yields the protein CAISPGVGGFTEAFF.

This clonotype was seen repeatedly, ten times or more. The chain employs TRBV18 and TRBJ1-1, with a possible D match to TRBD1 (6 bases). The V gene's germline CDR1 is KGHSH and CDR2 LQKENI. With 6 bases removed from V and 3 bases from J, the gap between germline ends came to 11 bases. CDR3 length: 13 amino acids. The CDR3 here is CASSRGGHTEAFF. The CDR3, as DNA: TGTGCCAGCTCGCGGGGGGGGCACACTGAAGCTTTCTTT.

This clonotype has more than one count but fewer than ten. The V call is TRBV2, the J call TRBJ2-1; 7 nucleotides match TRBD1. Trimming removed 3 bases from V and 5 bases from J; junction bases left unmatched: 7. CDR1 and CDR2 (germline): SNHLY, FYNNEI. This CDR3 region has 15 residues. The DNA for the CDR3 is TGTGCCAGCAGTGACCTTTCACAGGGGCACAATGAGCAGTTCTTC. The encoded protein is CASSDLSQGHNEQFF.

This clonotype was seen just once. This may arise from a read error, as a much more abundant clone is one base away. The chain links TRBV2 to TRBJ1-1; 7 bases match TRBD1. The CDR3 is 15 amino acids. Germline V lookup: CDR1 SNHLY, CDR2 FYNNEI. CDR3 residues: CATSKEGAKNTEASF. CDR3 bases: TGTGCCACCTCAAAGGAGGGGGCCAAGAACACTGAAGCTTCCTTT.

This clonotype has ten or more counts. This chain uses TRBV27 with TRBJ1-2, with 7 bases identical to TRBD1. Looked up from germline, CDR1 is MNHEY and CDR2 is SMNVEV (reference sequence). Trimming took 6 bases from V and 4 from J; bases not matched to a gene: 8. This CDR3 has 14 amino acids. The CDR3 reads CASRPRWDSYGYTF. CDR3 nucleotide sequence: TGTGCCAGCAGACCCCGTTGGGACAGCTATGGCTACACCTTC.